These 23 T cell receptor beta chains were sequenced from one sample in a study of read filtering for tumor transcriptome and immune sequencing. From about 400 ng of RNA, a library with molecular barcoded alpha/delta and beta/gamma adaptors was made. TCRdb reprocessed the reads via MiXCR and lists one record per CDR3 protein. The table includes 20,000 to 25,000 distinct CDR3 sequences, roughly 13% detected once. The sample consisted of a population of CD138-negative cells sorted from bone marrow. The receptor set was obtained from a donor at least 40 years old with multiple myeloma.

There are many counts of this clonotype. The genes are TRBV25-1 and TRBJ1-5; no reliable D call. Germline CDR1 is MGHDK and CDR2 is SYGVNS. The CDR3 has 16 residues. V was trimmed by 4 bases and J by 2 bases, leaving 15 bases between them. For the CDR3, the DNA is TGTGCCAGCAGTGCCTGGACCTGGGTTCGCAATCAGCCCCAGCATTTT. This gives the protein CASSAWTWVRNQPQHF.

This clonotype has at least ten counts. The rearrangement joins TRBV12-3 or TRBV12-4 to TRBJ2-1; TRBD2 is a possible D gene (5 bases). This CDR3 is 16 amino acids long. Trimming stripped 4 bases from V and 2 bases from J, with 15 bases between. The CDR3 is CASSSLGESPYNEQFF. The CDR3 coding sequence is TGTGCCAGCAGTTCCCTCGGGGAAAGCCCCTACAATGAGCAGTTCTTC.

This clonotype has a count of ten or more. The chain uses TRBV19 and TRBJ2-7, with 8 nucleotides matching TRBD1. The V gene end was trimmed by 3 bases and the J gene end by 3 bases; junction bases not matched to a gene: 7. The CDR3 has 15 amino acids. Germline V gives CDR1 LNHDA, CDR2 SQIVND (reference sequence). CDR3 coding DNA: TGTGCCAGTAGTATGGGTACAGGACAGGGCTACGAGCAGTACTTC. Translating gives CASSMGTGQGYEQYF. The whole variable domain, filled in from reference TRBV19 and TRBJ2-7, reads DGGITQSPKYLFRKEGQNVTLSCEQNLNHDAMYWYRQDPGQGLRLIYYSQIVNDFQKGDIAEGYSVSREKKESFPLTVTSAQKNPTAFYLCASSMGTGQGYEQYFGPGTRLTVT.

With respect to this clonotype: A much larger clone lies one base from this, so it may be a read error. The rearrangement joins TRBV7-2 to TRBJ1-5; D ambiguous. Germline-derived CDR1 and CDR2 are SGHTA and FQGNSA. This CDR3 is 12 amino acids long. Here the CDR3 DNA reads TGTGCCAGCAGCTTTTCGGGTCAGACCCAGCATTTT. This translates into CASSFSGQTQHF.

This clonotype appeared a few times. The CDR3 is CATRGDQPEQFF. In DNA form, the CDR3 reads TGTGCCACCAGGGGGGACCAACCGGAGCAGTTCTTC. The rearrangement uses TRBV24-1 and TRBJ2-1; D may match TRBD1 or TRBD2 (5 bases each). CDR3 length: 12 amino acids. Germline values: CDR1 KGHDR, CDR2 SFDVKD. Trimming pared 7 bases from V and 10 bases from J, leaving 13 bases between.

This clonotype was recorded many times. The genes are TRBV20-1 and TRBJ1-6; D remains ambiguous. The germline V gene encodes CDR1 DFQATT and CDR2 SNEGSKA (reference sequence). The CDR3 covers 13 residues. The V and J ends lost 3 bases and 9 bases respectively, with 12 bases between them. DNA of the CDR3: TGCAGTGCTAGGACAATGGAGGGTTCACCCCTCCACTTT. Translating it yields CSARTMEGSPLHF.

This clonotype was seen ten or more times. The chain combines TRBV28 with TRBJ1-5; tentatively, D is TRBD1 (5 bases). The germline CDR1 and CDR2 sequences are MDHEN and SYDVKM. The V end lost 3 bases, the J end lost 3 bases, and 9 bases lay between the germline ends. The CDR3 length is 14 residues. The CDR3: CASSFGTANQPQHF. CDR3 sequence (DNA): TGTGCCAGCAGTTTCGGGACTGCCAATCAGCCCCAGCATTTT. Full variable domain (remainder filled in from reference TRBV28 and TRBJ1-5): DVKVTQSSRYLVKRTGEKVFLECVQDMDHENMFWYRQDPGLGLRLIYFSYDVKMKEKGDIPEGYSVSREKKERFSLILESASTNQTSMYLCASSFGTANQPQHFGDGTRLSIL.

This clonotype was counted many times. The chain recombines TRBV28 with TRBJ2-7; D is perhaps TRBD2 (5 bases). Germline V gives CDR1 MDHEN, CDR2 SYDVKM. This CDR3 region has 14 residues. Trimming pared 4 bases from V and 2 bases from J, leaving 12 bases between. Here the CDR3 DNA reads TGTGCCAGCAGTTGGGAGAGGGAGACCTACGAGCAGTACTTC. Residues: CASSWERETYEQYF. Based on the CDR3 plus reference TRBV28 and TRBJ2-7, the full variable domain is DVKVTQSSRYLVKRTGEKVFLECVQDMDHENMFWYRQDPGLGLRLIYFSYDVKMKEKGDIPEGYSVSREKKERFSLILESASTNQTSMYLCASSWERETYEQYFGPGTRLTVT.

This clonotype was seen at least ten times. This sequence joins TRBV4-1 and TRBJ1-1, with D uncertain. Between the trimmed V and J ends, which lost 1 base and 0 bases, there was a span of 12 bases. Germline V gene lookup returns CDR1 MGHRA and CDR2 YSYEKL. The CDR3 runs to 16 residues. The CDR3 spells CASSQGGSAMNTEAFF. The CDR3 bases are TGCGCCAGCAGCCAAGGCGGGTCGGCGATGAACACTGAAGCTTTCTTT.

This clonotype has at least ten counts. V and J are TRBV20-1 and TRBJ2-5; TRBD2 matches at 10 bases. The J segment lost 5 bases and the V segment lost 5 bases, leaving 8 bases of the junction unmatched. Germline V gives CDR1 DFQATT, CDR2 SNEGSKA (reference sequence). The CDR3 extends over 14 amino acids. This chain's CDR3 is CSAPSSGRGETQYF. For the CDR3, the DNA is TGCAGTGCTCCCTCGAGCGGGAGGGGGGAGACCCAGTACTTC.

The sample holds a few counts of this clonotype. Mismatch with germline at one junction end may stem from a read error. The V and J genes are TRBV10-3 and TRBJ1-4; the D is unclear. From germline, CDR1 is ENHRY and CDR2 SYGVKD. The CDR3 is 17 amino acids. DNA for the CDR3: TGTGCCATCAGTGATATTGGCAGCCAGAGTCTTAATGAAAAACGGTTTTTT. It codes for CAISDIGSQSLNEKRFF.

This clonotype occurred many times. The chain joins TRBV20-1 to TRBJ2-5, with 10 positions matching TRBD2. The V gene end was trimmed by 6 bases and the J gene end by 0 bases; junction bases not matched to a gene: 7. This CDR3 comprises 15 residues. Germline CDR1 reads DFQATT; CDR2 reads SNEGSKA (reference sequence). The CDR3 DNA follows: TGCAGTGCCCGCCCACTAGCGGGGCACCAAGAGACCCAGTACTTC. Translation: CSARPLAGHQETQYF.

In its sample, this clonotype was seen many times. The chain links TRBV18 to TRBJ2-2; a possible D gene is TRBD1 (5 bases). The germline V gene encodes CDR1 KGHSH and CDR2 LQKENI. Deletions cut 0 bases from V and 1 base from J, with 9 bases between. This CDR3 has 16 amino acids. DNA of the CDR3: TGTGCCAGCTCACCACCTTCCCAGGGGAACACCGGGGAGCTGTTTTTT. This sequence encodes CASSPPSQGNTGELFF.

This clonotype appeared a few times. The chain links TRBV18 to TRBJ2-2; TRBD2 matches at 9 bases. The CDR3 is made up of 16 amino acids. The J segment lost 4 bases and the V segment lost 0 bases, leaving 3 bases of the junction unmatched. Germline V CDR1 and CDR2: KGHSH, LQKENI. The CDR3 DNA follows: TGTGCCAGCTCACCACCGACTAGCGGAGGCACCGGGGAGCTGTTTTTT. Translation gives CASSPPTSGGTGELFF. The variable domain in full, completed from reference TRBV18 and TRBJ2-2, reads NAGVMQNPRHLVRRRGQEARLRCSPMKGHSHVYWYRQLPEEGLKFMVYLQKENIIDESGMPKERFSAEFPKEGPSILRIQQVVRGDSAAYFCASSPPTSGGTGELFFGEGSRLTVL.

This clonotype has at least ten counts. The chain has TRBV12-3 or TRBV12-4 and TRBJ2-7; 15 bases fit TRBD2. V was clipped by 2 bases and J by 0 bases; unmatched bases: 14. This CDR3 has 21 residues. The CDR3 DNA sequence: TGTGCCAGCAGTTTACACTACACCGGGACTAGCGGGAGGTTTAGCTCCTACGAGCAGTACTTC. Translation: CASSLHYTGTSGRFSSYEQYF.

This clonotype showed up many times. The chain combines TRBV4-1 with TRBJ2-1, with TRBD2 matching 9 bases. Trimming removed 4 bases from V and 2 bases from J; junction bases left unmatched: 6. CDR3 size: 16 residues. Germline loops: CDR1 MGHRA, CDR2 YSYEKL. The CDR3 coding sequence is TGCGCCAGCAGCCGATTAGCGGGAGATACCTACAATGAGCAGTTCTTC. As protein: CASSRLAGDTYNEQFF.

There are many counts of this clonotype. This chain joins TRBV6-2 or TRBV6-3 and TRBJ2-1; 14 nucleotides align to TRBD2. The ends lost 4 bases at V and 10 bases at J; junction bases unmatched: 12. Germline lookup yields CDR1 MNHEY and CDR2 SVGEGT. The CDR3 length is 17 residues. CDR3 sequence (DNA): TGTGCCAGCAGTTCCCTATCCGGGACTAGCGGGAGAAACGAGCAGTTCTTC. Encoded protein: CASSSLSGTSGRNEQFF.

This clonotype appeared many times. J is TRBJ2-1 and V is TRBV5-1; the D gene is possibly TRBD2 (5 bases). The CDR3 has 16 residues. With 0 bases removed from V and 7 bases from J, the gap between germline ends came to 17 bases. Germline CDR1 is SGHRS and CDR2 is YFSETQ. The CDR3 DNA is TGCGCCAGCAGCTTGGCGGGATGGGGATCTCGGAATGAGCAGTTCTTC. Translated: CASSLAGWGSRNEQFF.

This clonotype was seen repeatedly, ten times or more. The J gene is TRBJ2-3, the V gene TRBV29-1, with 13 bases identical to TRBD2. The junction had 3 bases not matched to a gene; V was cut back by 1 base and J by 5 bases. Germline lookup yields CDR1 SQVTM and CDR2 ANQGSEA. The CDR3 is 15 residues long. The DNA of the CDR3 is TGCAGCGTTGAAGGGACTAGCGGGAGAGGAGATACGCAGTATTTT. Protein: CSVEGTSGRGDTQYF.

This clonotype was recorded many times. The CDR3 spells CASSPPAGDTQYF. CDR3 DNA sequence: TGCGCCAGCAGCCCCCCCGCGGGGGATACGCAGTATTTT. The chain carries TRBV5-1 and TRBJ2-3; TRBD2 is a possible D gene (6 bases). The CDR3 consists of 13 residues. V was pared by 4 bases and J by 6 bases, with 12 bases between. CDR1 SGHRS and CDR2 YFSETQ come from the germline V gene.

This rearrangement joins TRBV6-2 or TRBV6-3 to TRBJ1-5; D not resolved. Germline CDR1 is MNHEY and CDR2 is SVGEGT. Deletions cut 5 bases from V and 6 bases from J, with 14 bases between. This CDR3 is 14 amino acids long. The CDR3 region is CASSAPPLAQPQHF. In DNA, the CDR3 is TGTGCCAGCAGTGCCCCCCCGTTGGCTCAGCCCCAGCATTTT.

This clonotype was found many times. This chain uses TRBV29-1 with TRBJ2-2, with D unresolved. The V gene lost 5 bases and the J gene lost 3 bases, with 7 bases spanning the gap. Germline V lookup: CDR1 SQVTM, CDR2 ANQGSEA. The CDR3 consists of 12 residues. CDR3 in amino acids: CSVLWHTGELFF. Here the CDR3 DNA reads TGCAGCGTTCTTTGGCACACCGGGGAGCTGTTTTTT.

This clonotype was detected many times. This sequence joins TRBV5-1 and TRBJ1-1, with D tentatively TRBD1 (6 bases). The CDR3 contains 15 residues. CDR1 SGHRS and CDR2 YFSETQ come from the germline V gene. V was clipped by 4 bases and J by 6 bases, with 19 bases between them. Here the CDR3 DNA reads TGCGCCAGCAGCCGCCAACAGGGATACGACGCTGAAGCTTTCTTT. This codes for CASSRQQGYDAEAFF. The variable domain in full, completed from reference TRBV5-1 and TRBJ1-1, reads KAGVTQTPRYLIKTRGQQVTLSCSPISGHRSVSWYQQTPGQGLQFLFEYFSETQRNKGNFPGRFSGRQFSNSRSEMNVSTLELGDSALYLCASSRQQGYDAEAFFGQGTRLTVV.